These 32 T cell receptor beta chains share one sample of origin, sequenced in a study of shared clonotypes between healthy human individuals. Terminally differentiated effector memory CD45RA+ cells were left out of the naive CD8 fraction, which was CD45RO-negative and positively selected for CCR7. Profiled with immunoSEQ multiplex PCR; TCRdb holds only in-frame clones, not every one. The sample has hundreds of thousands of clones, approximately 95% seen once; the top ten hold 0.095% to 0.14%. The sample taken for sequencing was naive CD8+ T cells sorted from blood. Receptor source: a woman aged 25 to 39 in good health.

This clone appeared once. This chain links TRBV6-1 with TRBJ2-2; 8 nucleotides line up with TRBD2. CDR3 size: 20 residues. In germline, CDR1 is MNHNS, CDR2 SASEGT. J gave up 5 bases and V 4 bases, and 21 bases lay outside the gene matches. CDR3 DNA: TGTGCCAGCAGTGCTAGTCGGGCAGGGCTGGTAGCGGGAAGTACCGGGGAGCTGTTTTTT. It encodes CASSASRAGLVAGSTGELFF.

DNA for the CDR3: TGTGCCAGCAGCTTAGCAACTAGCGGGAGTGAGCAGTTCTTC. This sequence encodes CASSLATSGSEQFF. The rearrangement links TRBV11-3 to TRBJ2-1, with 11 nucleotides matching TRBD2. CDR1 SGHNT and CDR2 YENEEA come from the germline V gene. After removal of 1 base from V and 9 bases from J, the junction contained 2 bases not matched to a gene. There are 14 residues in the CDR3.

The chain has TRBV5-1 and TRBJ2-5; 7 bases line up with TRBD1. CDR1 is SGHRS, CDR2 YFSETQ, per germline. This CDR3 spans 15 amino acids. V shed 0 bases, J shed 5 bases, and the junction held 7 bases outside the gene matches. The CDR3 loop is CASSLEGGFGETQYF. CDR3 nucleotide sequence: TGCGCCAGCAGCTTGGAAGGGGGCTTTGGTGAGACCCAGTACTTC.

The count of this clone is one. The CDR3 loop is CASSLGYTAGPQETQYF. The CDR3, as DNA: TGTGCCAGCAGTTTGGGGTATACAGCGGGTCCTCAAGAGACCCAGTACTTC. The chain combines TRBV28 with TRBJ2-5, with D perhaps matching TRBD2 (6 bases). Trimming removed 3 bases at V and 2 bases at J, with 19 bases between. Germline CDR1 reads MDHEN; CDR2 reads SYDVKM. The CDR3 runs to 17 residues.

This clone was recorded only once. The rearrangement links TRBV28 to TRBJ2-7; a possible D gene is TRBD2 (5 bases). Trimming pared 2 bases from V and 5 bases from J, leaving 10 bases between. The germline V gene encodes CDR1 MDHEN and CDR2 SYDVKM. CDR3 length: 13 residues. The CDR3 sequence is CASSLLAGDEQYF. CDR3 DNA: TGTGCCAGCAGTTTACTCGCCGGGGACGAGCAGTACTTC. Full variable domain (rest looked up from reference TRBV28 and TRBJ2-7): DVKVTQSSRYLVKRTGEKVFLECVQDMDHENMFWYRQDPGLGLRLIYFSYDVKMKEKGDIPEGYSVSREKKERFSLILESASTNQTSMYLCASSLLAGDEQYFGPGTRLTVT.

CDR3: CASSPEVFRSGANVLTF. The CDR3 DNA follows: TGTGCCAGCAGCCCCGAAGTTTTTCGCTCTGGGGCCAACGTCCTGACTTTC. This rearrangement joins TRBV5-8 to TRBJ2-6; D is ambiguous. The germline gives CDR1 SGHTS, CDR2 YDEGEE. The CDR3 has 17 amino acids. V was pared by 4 bases and J by 0 bases, with 14 bases between. Drawing the rest from reference TRBV5-8 and TRBJ2-6, the complete variable domain is EAGVTQSPTHLIKTRGQQATLRCSPISGHTSVYWYQQALGLGLQFLLWYDEGEERNRGNFPPRFSGRQFPNYSSELNVNALELEDSALYLCASSPEVFRSGANVLTFGAGSRLTVL.

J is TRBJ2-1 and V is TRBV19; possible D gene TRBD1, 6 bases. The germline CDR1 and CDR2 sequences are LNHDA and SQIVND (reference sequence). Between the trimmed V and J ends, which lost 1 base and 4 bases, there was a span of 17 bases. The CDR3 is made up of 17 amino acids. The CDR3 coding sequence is TGTGCCAGTAGTATAGGATATGGACAGCTAGATTACAATGAGCAGTTCTTC. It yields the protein CASSIGYGQLDYNEQFF.

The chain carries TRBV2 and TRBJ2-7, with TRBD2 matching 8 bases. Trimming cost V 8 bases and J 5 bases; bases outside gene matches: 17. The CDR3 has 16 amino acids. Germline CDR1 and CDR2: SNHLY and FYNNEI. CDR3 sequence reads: CASGGDTGTSQHEQYF. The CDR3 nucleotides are TGTGCCAGCGGGGGGGATACTGGGACTAGTCAGCACGAGCAGTACTTC.

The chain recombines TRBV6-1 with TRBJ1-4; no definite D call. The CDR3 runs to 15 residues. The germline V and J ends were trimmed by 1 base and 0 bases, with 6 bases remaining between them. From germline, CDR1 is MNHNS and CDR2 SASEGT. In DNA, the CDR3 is TGTGCCAGCAGTGAAGGCTTCGCAACTAATGAAAAACTGTTTTTT. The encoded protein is CASSEGFATNEKLFF.

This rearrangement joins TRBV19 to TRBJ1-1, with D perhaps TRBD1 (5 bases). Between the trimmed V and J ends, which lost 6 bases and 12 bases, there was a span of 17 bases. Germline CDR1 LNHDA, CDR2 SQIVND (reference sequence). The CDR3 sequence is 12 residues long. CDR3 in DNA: TGTGCCAGTAGAGGTTTAGGCAGGGAGACTTTCTTT. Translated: CASRGLGRETFF.

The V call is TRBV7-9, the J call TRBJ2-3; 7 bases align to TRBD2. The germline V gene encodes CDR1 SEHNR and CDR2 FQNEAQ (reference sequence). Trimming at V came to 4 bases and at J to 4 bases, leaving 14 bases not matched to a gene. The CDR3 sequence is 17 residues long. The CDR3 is CASSSFQRDSRPDTQYF. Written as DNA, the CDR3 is TGTGCCAGCAGCTCCTTCCAGCGGGATTCCCGTCCAGATACGCAGTATTTT.

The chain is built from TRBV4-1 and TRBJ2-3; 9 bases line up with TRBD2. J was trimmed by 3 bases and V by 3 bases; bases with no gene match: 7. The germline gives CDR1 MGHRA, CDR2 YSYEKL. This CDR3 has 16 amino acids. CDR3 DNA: TGCGCCAGCAGCCACTTCCCCCTAGCGGGAACAGATACGCAGTATTTT. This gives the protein CASSHFPLAGTDTQYF.

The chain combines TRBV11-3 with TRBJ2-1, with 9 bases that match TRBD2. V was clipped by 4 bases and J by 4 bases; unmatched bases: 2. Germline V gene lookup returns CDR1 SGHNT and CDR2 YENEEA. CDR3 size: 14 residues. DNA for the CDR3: TGTGCCAGCAGCTCGCGGGAGGGATACAATGAGCAGTTCTTC. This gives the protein CASSSREGYNEQFF.

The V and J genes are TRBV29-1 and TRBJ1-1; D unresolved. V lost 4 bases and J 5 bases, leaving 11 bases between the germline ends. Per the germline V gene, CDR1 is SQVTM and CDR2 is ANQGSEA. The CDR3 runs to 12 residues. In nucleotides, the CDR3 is TGCAGCGTTGGTTCTGGGGAAACTGAAGCTTTCTTT. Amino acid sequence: CSVGSGETEAFF.

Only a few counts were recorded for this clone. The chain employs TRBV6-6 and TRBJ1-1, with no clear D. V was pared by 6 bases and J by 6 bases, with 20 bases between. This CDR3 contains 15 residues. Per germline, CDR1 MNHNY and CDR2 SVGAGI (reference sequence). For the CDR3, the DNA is TGTGCCAGCAGGGCTGGAGTTGGGCTTGACGCTGAAGCTTTCTTT. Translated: CASRAGVGLDAEAFF.

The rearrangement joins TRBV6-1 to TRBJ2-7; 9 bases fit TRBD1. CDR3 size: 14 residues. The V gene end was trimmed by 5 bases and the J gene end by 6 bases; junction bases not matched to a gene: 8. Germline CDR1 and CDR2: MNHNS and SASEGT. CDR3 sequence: CASSPWTGAGEQYF. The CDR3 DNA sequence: TGTGCCAGCAGTCCTTGGACAGGGGCGGGCGAGCAGTACTTC.

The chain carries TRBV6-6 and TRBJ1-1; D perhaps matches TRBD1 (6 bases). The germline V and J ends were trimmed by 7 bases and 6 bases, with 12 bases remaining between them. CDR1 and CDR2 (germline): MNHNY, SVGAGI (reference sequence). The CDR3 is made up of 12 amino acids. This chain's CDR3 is CASIRGPAEAFF. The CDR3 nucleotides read TGTGCCAGCATCAGGGGTCCCGCTGAAGCTTTCTTT.

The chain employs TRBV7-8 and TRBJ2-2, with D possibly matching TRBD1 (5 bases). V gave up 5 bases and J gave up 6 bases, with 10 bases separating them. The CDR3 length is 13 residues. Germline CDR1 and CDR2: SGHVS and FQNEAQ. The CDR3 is CASSTRDSGELFF. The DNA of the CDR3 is TGTGCCAGCAGCACCAGGGATTCCGGGGAGCTGTTTTTT.

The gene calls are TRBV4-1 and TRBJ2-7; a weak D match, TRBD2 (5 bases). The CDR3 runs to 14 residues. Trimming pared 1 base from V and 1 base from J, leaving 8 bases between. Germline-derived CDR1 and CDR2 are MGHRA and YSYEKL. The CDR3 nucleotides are TGCGCCAGCAGCCAAGTGACTACTTCCTACGAGCAGTACTTC. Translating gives CASSQVTTSYEQYF.

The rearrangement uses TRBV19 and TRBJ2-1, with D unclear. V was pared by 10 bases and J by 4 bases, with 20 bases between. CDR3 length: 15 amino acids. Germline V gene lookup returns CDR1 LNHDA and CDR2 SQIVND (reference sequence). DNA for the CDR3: TGTGCCACCTCCCCGACCCAGCTGTGGTACAATGAGCAGTTCTTC. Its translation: CATSPTQLWYNEQFF.

CDR3 sequence: CASHFFQGALGSDTQYF. The CDR3 bases are TGTGCCAGCCACTTCTTTCAGGGGGCCCTCGGCTCAGATACGCAGTATTTT. The chain carries TRBV9 and TRBJ2-3; TRBD1 matches at 8 bases. CDR3 size: 17 residues. J gave up 4 bases and V 7 bases, and 17 bases lay outside the gene matches. CDR1 is SGDLS, CDR2 YYNGEE, per germline.

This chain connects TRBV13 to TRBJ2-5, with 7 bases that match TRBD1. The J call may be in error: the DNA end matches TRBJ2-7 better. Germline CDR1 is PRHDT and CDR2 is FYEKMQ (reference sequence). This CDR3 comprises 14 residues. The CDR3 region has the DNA TGTGCCAGCAGCTTCGGCAGGGGGTCCTACGAGCAGTACTTC. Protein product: CASSFGRGSYEQYF.

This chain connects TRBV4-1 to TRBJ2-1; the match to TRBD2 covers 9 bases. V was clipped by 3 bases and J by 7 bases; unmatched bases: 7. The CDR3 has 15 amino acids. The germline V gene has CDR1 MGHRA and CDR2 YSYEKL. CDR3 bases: TGCGCCAGCAGCCAGGGTAGCGGGAGTGGTAATGAGCAGTTCTTC. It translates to CASSQGSGSGNEQFF.

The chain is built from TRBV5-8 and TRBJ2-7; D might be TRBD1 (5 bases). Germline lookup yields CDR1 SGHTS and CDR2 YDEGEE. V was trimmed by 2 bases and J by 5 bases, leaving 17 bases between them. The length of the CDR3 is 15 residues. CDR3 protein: CASSLSGRVGDEQYF. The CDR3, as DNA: TGTGCCAGCAGCTTATCGGGCAGGGTGGGCGACGAGCAGTACTTC.

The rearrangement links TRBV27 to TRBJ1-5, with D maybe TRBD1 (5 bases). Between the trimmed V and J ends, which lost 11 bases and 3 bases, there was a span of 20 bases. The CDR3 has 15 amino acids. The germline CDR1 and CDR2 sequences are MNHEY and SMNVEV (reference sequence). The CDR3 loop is CASTPSLGANQPQHF. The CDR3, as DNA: TGTGCCTCCACCCCAAGTTTAGGGGCCAATCAGCCCCAGCATTTT.

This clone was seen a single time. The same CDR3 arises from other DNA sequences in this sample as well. CDR3 DNA sequence: TGTGCCAGCAGCTTAGATCCCACAGATACGCAGTATTTT. Encoded protein: CASSLDPTDTQYF. The rearrangement joins TRBV11-2 to TRBJ2-3; D is uncertain. The ends were cut back, 0 bases at V and 2 bases at J, with 3 bases in the middle. Germline V gene sequence: CDR1 SGHAT, CDR2 FQNNGV. This CDR3 is 13 amino acids long.

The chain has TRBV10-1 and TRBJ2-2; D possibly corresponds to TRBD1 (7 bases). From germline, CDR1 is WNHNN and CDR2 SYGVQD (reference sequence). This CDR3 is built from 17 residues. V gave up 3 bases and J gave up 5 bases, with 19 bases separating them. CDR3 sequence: CASSDPLQGGGTGELFF. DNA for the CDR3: TGCGCCAGCAGTGACCCCCTCCAGGGGGGCGGAACCGGGGAGCTGTTTTTT.

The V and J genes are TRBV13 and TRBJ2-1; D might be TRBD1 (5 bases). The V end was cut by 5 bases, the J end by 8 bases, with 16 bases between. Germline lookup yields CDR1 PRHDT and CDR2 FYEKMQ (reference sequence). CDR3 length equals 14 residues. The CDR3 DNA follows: TGTGCCAGCAGCGGACGGACCAGGGCGGATGAGCAGTTCTTC. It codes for CASSGRTRADEQFF.

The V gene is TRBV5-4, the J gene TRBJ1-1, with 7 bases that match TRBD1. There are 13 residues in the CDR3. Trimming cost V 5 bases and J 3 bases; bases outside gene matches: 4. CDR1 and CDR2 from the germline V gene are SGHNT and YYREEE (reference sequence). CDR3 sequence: CASRQGLDTEAFF. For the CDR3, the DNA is TGTGCCAGCAGACAGGGGTTGGACACTGAAGCTTTCTTT.

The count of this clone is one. The CDR3 nucleotides are TGTGCCAGCAGTGAGACAGGCCAACCACCAAAGAGTGGCTACACCTTC. Its protein product is CASSETGQPPKSGYTF. This rearrangement joins TRBV2 to TRBJ1-2; D may be TRBD1 (6 bases). Looked up from germline, CDR1 is SNHLY and CDR2 is FYNNEI. The V end was cut by 3 bases, the J end by 7 bases, with 21 bases between. This CDR3 is built from 16 residues. Using reference TRBV2 and TRBJ1-2 for the parts outside the CDR3, the full variable domain is EPEVTQTPSHQVTQMGQEVILRCVPISNHLYFYWYRQILGQKVEFLVSFYNNEISEKSEIFDDQFSVERPDGSNFTLKIRSTKLEDSAMYFCASSETGQPPKSGYTFGSGTRLTVV.

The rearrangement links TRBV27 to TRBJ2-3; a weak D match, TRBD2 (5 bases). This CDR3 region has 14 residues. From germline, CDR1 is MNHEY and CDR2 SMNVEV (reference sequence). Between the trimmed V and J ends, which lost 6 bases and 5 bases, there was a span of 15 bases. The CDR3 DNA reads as TGTGCCAGCAGCCAATTAAGGGAGATAGATACGCAGTATTTT. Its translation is CASSQLREIDTQYF.

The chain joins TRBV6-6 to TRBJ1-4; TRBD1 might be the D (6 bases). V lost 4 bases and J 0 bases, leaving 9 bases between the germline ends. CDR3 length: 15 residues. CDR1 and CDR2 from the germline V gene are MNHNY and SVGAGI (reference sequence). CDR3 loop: CASSSTGSTNEKLFF. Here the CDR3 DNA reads TGTGCCAGCAGTTCTACAGGGTCAACTAATGAAAAACTGTTTTTT.